What follows are 13 T cell receptor beta chains derived from one specimen sequenced in a study of blood T cell repertoires in COVID-19. Profiled with immunoSEQ multiplex PCR; TCRdb holds only in-frame clones, not every one. Of about 87,000 clones in the sample, over 80% are singletons; the top ten hold roughly 2.2%. Sample: peripheral blood. These receptors all come from an older woman with acute or convalescent COVID-19.

This chain uses TRBV2 with TRBJ1-1, with a weak D call TRBD1 (5 bases). This CDR3 has 14 amino acids. V lost 5 bases and J 1 base, leaving 11 bases between the germline ends. The germline V gene encodes CDR1 SNHLY and CDR2 FYNNEI. The CDR3 sequence: CASSRYQGNTEAFF. The CDR3 region has the DNA TGTGCCAGCAGTCGCTATCAGGGGAACACTGAAGCTTTCTTT.

This sequence joins TRBV7-3 and TRBJ1-4; 8 bases are a match to TRBD1. Trimming cost V 5 bases and J 6 bases; bases outside gene matches: 8. Looked up from germline, CDR1 is SGHTA and CDR2 is FQGTGA. The CDR3 is 15 residues long. Written as DNA, the CDR3 is TGTGCCAGCAGCCCTCGGCACAGGGGGGATGAAAAACTGTTTTTT. It is translated as CASSPRHRGDEKLFF.

Only a few counts were recorded for this clone. This sequence joins TRBV5-6 and TRBJ1-2; D is possibly TRBD1 (5 bases). With 4 bases removed from V and 6 bases from J, the gap between germline ends came to 25 bases. Germline CDR1 reads SGHDT; CDR2 reads YYEEEE. This CDR3 comprises 17 residues. The CDR3 spells CASSPSKRQRGGDGYTF. In DNA, the CDR3 is TGTGCCAGCAGCCCCTCTAAGAGGCAACGGGGAGGGGATGGCTACACCTTC. Drawing the rest from reference TRBV5-6 and TRBJ1-2, the complete variable domain is DAGVTQSPTHLIKTRGQQVTLRCSPKSGHDTVSWYQQALGQGPQFIFQYYEEEERQRGNFPDRFSGHQFPNYSSELNVNALLLGDSALYLCASSPSKRQRGGDGYTFGSGTRLTVV.

This chain uses TRBV9 with TRBJ1-1; D may be TRBD1 (5 bases). Germline values: CDR1 SGDLS, CDR2 YYNGEE. The CDR3 runs to 14 residues. The ends were cut back, 4 bases at V and 7 bases at J, with 17 bases in the middle. CDR3 residues: CASSPQIGQGEAFF. As DNA, the CDR3 is TGTGCCAGCAGCCCCCAAATCGGGCAGGGTGAAGCTTTCTTT.

This chain uses TRBV27 with TRBJ1-2, with TRBD1 as a possible D gene (6 bases). Germline-derived CDR1 and CDR2 are MNHEY and SMNVEV (reference sequence). The CDR3 spans 14 residues. V was cut by 2 bases and J by 2 bases, with 9 bases left in between. The CDR3, as DNA: TGTGCCAGCAGTTTAGACAGGTCCAACTATGGCTACACCTTC. Translation: CASSLDRSNYGYTF.

The chain uses TRBV15 and TRBJ1-2; D not certain. The CDR3 has 14 amino acids. The ends were cut back, 5 bases at V and 7 bases at J, with 17 bases in the middle. Germline V gene lookup returns CDR1 LNHNV and CDR2 YYDKDF (reference sequence). CDR3 bases: TGTGCCACCAGCTCTCAATCGGGAGGCGGTGGCTACACCTTC. This sequence encodes CATSSQSGGGGYTF.

The genes are TRBV5-6 and TRBJ2-2; the D gene is possibly TRBD2 (7 bases). The germline CDR1 and CDR2 sequences are SGHDT and YYEEEE. Trimming cost V 2 bases and J 6 bases, with 11 bases left between them. The CDR3 runs to 14 residues. For the CDR3, the DNA is TGTGCCAGCAGCTTAAGGGGGAGGGCCGGGGAGCTGTTTTTT. Protein sequence: CASSLRGRAGELFF. The whole variable domain, filled in from reference TRBV5-6 and TRBJ2-2, reads DAGVTQSPTHLIKTRGQQVTLRCSPKSGHDTVSWYQQALGQGPQFIFQYYEEEERQRGNFPDRFSGHQFPNYSSELNVNALLLGDSALYLCASSLRGRAGELFFGEGSRLTVL.

The rearrangement links TRBV5-6 to TRBJ1-6, with TRBD1 matching 8 bases. The germline V gene encodes CDR1 SGHDT and CDR2 YYEEEE. V shed 4 bases and J 8 bases; nucleotides not matched to a gene: 5. The CDR3 covers 14 residues. CDR3 DNA: TGTGCCAGCAGCCTAAGGACAGGGCATTCACCCCTCCACTTT. Translating it yields CASSLRTGHSPLHF.

V is TRBV19 and J is TRBJ2-6; tentative D call: TRBD2 (6 bases). Trimming shortened V by 0 bases and J by 2 bases, and 14 bases separated the two germline ends. The CDR3 covers 18 residues. The germline V gene encodes CDR1 LNHDA and CDR2 SQIVND (reference sequence). The CDR3 is CASSIEGGIGPGANVLTF. The CDR3 region has the DNA TGTGCCAGTAGTATAGAGGGAGGCATAGGGCCTGGGGCCAACGTCCTGACTTTC.

CDR3 amino acids: CASSTGTGKGYTEAFF. The CDR3 nucleotides are TGCGCCAGCAGCACCGGGACAGGGAAGGGGTACACTGAAGCTTTCTTT. J is TRBJ1-1 and V is TRBV5-1; 9 bases match TRBD1. CDR3 length: 16 residues. Looked up from germline, CDR1 is SGHRS and CDR2 is YFSETQ. V shed 4 bases, J shed 3 bases, and the junction held 10 bases outside the gene matches.

In its sample, this clone was seen once. The V call is TRBV2, the J call TRBJ2-3; 9 nucleotides align to TRBD2. The CDR3 extends over 15 amino acids. V shed 10 bases, J shed 4 bases, and the junction held 12 bases outside the gene matches. From germline, CDR1 is SNHLY and CDR2 FYNNEI. The CDR3 region is CAIKRTSEPPDTQYF. The CDR3 nucleotides read TGTGCCATCAAAAGGACTAGCGAGCCCCCAGATACGCAGTATTTT.

The chain links TRBV20-1 to TRBJ2-7; 8 bases fit TRBD1. CDR3 length: 11 residues. The ends lost 5 bases at V and 7 bases at J; junction bases unmatched: 4. The germline V gene has CDR1 DFQATT and CDR2 SNEGSKA (reference sequence). The CDR3 here is CSAGQGREQYF. The CDR3 coding sequence is TGCAGTGCTGGACAGGGCAGGGAGCAGTACTTC.

This rearrangement joins TRBV28 to TRBJ1-5; D possibly corresponds to TRBD1 (6 bases). With 3 bases removed from V and 2 bases from J, the gap between germline ends came to 11 bases. This CDR3 region has 15 residues. Germline loops: CDR1 MDHEN, CDR2 SYDVKM. For the CDR3, the DNA is TGTGCCAGCAGTTTGCGGACAGCCGGCAATCAGCCCCAGCATTTT. Translated: CASSLRTAGNQPQHF.